Listed below are T cell receptor beta chains from one sample, sequenced in a study of cytomegalovirus exposure and HLA in healthy donors. Using immunoSEQ multiplex PCR, the repertoire was profiled, and TCRdb retains in-frame clones only, with some absent. The repertoire holds approximately 22,000 clones, over 75% seen once, with approximately 7.4% in the top ten. Material: PBMCs. The receptor set was obtained from a man between 60 and 70 years old in good health and CMV-seronegative. Each CDR3 is given with its conserved first and last residue. D genes are given only for firm matches. Size tells how often a clone was seen (once, few, many) or the class of an expanded clone, and some rows leave it out.

14,TRBV4-1,-,-,TRBJ2-7,CASSLPGRGREQYF,TGCGCCAGCAGCCTACCAGGGCGGGGGCGCGAGCAGTACTTC
13,TRBV19,-,-,TRBJ1-1,CASSITGPTEAFF,TGTGCCAGTAGTATCACAGGGCCCACTGAAGCTTTCTTT
18,TRBV19,TRBD2,-,TRBJ2-1,CASSLQWLAGTSYNEQFF,TGTGCCAGTAGTCTTCAATGGCTAGCGGGAACTAGTTACAATGAGCAGTTCTTC
12,TRBV19,TRBD2,-,TRBJ2-7,CASSAGGNEQYF,TGTGCCAGTAGTGCGGGAGGGAACGAGCAGTACTTC
13,TRBV5-1,TRBD1,-,TRBJ2-1,CASSLAGGNEQFF,TGCGCCAGCAGCTTGGCAGGGGGCAATGAGCAGTTCTTC
14,TRBV5-1,-,-,TRBJ2-7,CASSLVVSPYEQYF,TGCGCCAGCAGCTTGGTGGTCAGTCCCTACGAGCAGTACTTC
15,TRBV7-3,TRBD2,-,TRBJ2-1,CASSPIAGVSNEQFF,TGTGCCAGCAGCCCCATAGCGGGAGTTAGCAATGAGCAGTTCTTC
16,TRBV6-5,-,-,TRBJ1-4,CASSYSFASVGEKLFF,TGTGCCAGCAGTTACTCTTTTGCGTCGGTCGGGGAAAAACTGTTTTTT
18,TRBV21-1,-,-,TRBJ2-1,CASSGLRTWTGEVNEQFF,TGTGCCAGCAGCGGCCTTCGAACGTGGACAGGGGAGGTCAATGAGCAGTTCTTC
12,TRBV7-9,-,-,TRBJ1-3,CASSLTPDTIYF,TGTGCCAGCAGCCTCACCCCGGACACCATATATTTT
14,TRBV7-8,-,-,TRBJ2-6,CAGDNYAGANVLTF,TGTGCCGGGGACAATTATGCTGGGGCCAACGTCCTGACTTTC
14,TRBV18,TRBD1,-,TRBJ1-1,CASVHRGRGTEAFF,TGTGCCAGCGTACACAGGGGGCGCGGCACTGAAGCTTTCTTT
17,TRBV7-6,TRBD2,-,TRBJ2-3,CASSLMTSGALTDTQYF,TGTGCCAGCAGCCTGATGACTAGCGGGGCACTGACAGATACGCAGTATTTT
14,TRBV7-3,-,-,TRBJ2-6,CASSDNLGANVLTF,TGTGCCAGCAGCGACAATCTGGGGGCCAACGTCCTGACTTTC
14,TRBV6-6,TRBD1,medium-sized,TRBJ1-4,CASLGTGGNEKLFF,TGTGCCAGCCTAGGGACAGGGGGTAATGAAAAACTGTTTTTT
16,TRBV14,TRBD2,-,TRBJ2-7,CASSQAGTSGNYEQYF,TGTGCCAGCAGCCAAGCAGGGACTAGCGGGAACTACGAGCAGTACTTC
14,TRBV29-1,TRBD1,-,TRBJ1-1,CSVERDRGNTEAFF,TGCAGCGTTGAGAGGGACAGGGGGAACACTGAAGCTTTCTTT
14,TRBV7-9,-,-,TRBJ1-5,CASSLGGPREPQHF,TGTGCCAGCAGCTTAGGTGGGCCCAGGGAGCCCCAGCATTTT
16,TRBV2,TRBD2,-,TRBJ2-7,CASRETTSGGFYEQYF,TGTGCCAGCAGGGAGACCACTAGCGGGGGATTCTACGAGCAGTACTTC
14,TRBV18,TRBD1,-,TRBJ2-5,CASSPQGVRQTQYF,TGTGCCAGCTCACCTCAGGGGGTCAGACAGACCCAGTACTTC
18,TRBV2,TRBD2,-,TRBJ2-1,CASSEVPPRTSGANEQFF,TGTGCCAGCAGTGAAGTCCCTCCCCGGACTAGCGGGGCCAATGAGCAGTTCTTC
14,TRBV2,TRBD1,-,TRBJ2-7,CASSPDRGAYEQYF,TGTGCCAGCAGTCCGGACAGGGGGGCCTACGAGCAGTACTTC
13,TRBV27,-,-,TRBJ2-3,CASSLTPADTQYF,TGTGCCAGCAGTTTAACTCCCGCGGATACGCAGTATTTT
12,TRBV11-1,-,-,TRBJ2-5,CASGHPYETQYF,TGTGCCAGCGGCCACCCATACGAGACCCAGTACTTC
15,TRBV6-6,TRBD1,-,TRBJ2-1,CASSYPGGPYNEQFF,TGTGCCAGCAGTTACCCAGGGGGCCCCTACAATGAGCAGTTCTTC
15,TRBV6-6,-,-,TRBJ2-7,CASSLSQASSYEQYF,TGTGCCAGCAGTCTCTCGCAGGCGAGCTCCTACGAGCAGTACTTC
14,TRBV27,-,-,TRBJ2-1,CATSFQGLGNEQFF,TGTGCCACCTCTTTCCAGGGATTAGGGAATGAGCAGTTCTTC
15,TRBV7-2,-,-,TRBJ2-1,CASSPSGAPYNEQFF,TGTGCCAGCAGTCCGAGCGGAGCCCCCTACAATGAGCAGTTCTTC
15,TRBV5-4,TRBD1,-,TRBJ2-7,CASSPTGAGRYEQYF,TGTGCCAGCAGCCCGACAGGGGCAGGTCGCTACGAGCAGTACTTC
15,TRBV9,TRBD2,once,TRBJ2-1,CASSPTSGRVNEQFF,TGTGCCAGCAGCCCGACTAGCGGGAGGGTTAATGAGCAGTTCTTC
15,TRBV4-2,TRBD1,-,TRBJ1-1,CASSQGDRANTEAFF,TGTGCCAGCAGCCAAGGGGACAGGGCGAACACTGAAGCTTTCTTT
16,TRBV7-8,TRBD1,-,TRBJ1-6,CASSFYGQGWNSPLHF,TGTGCCAGCAGCTTCTACGGACAGGGTTGGAATTCACCCCTCCACTTT
12,TRBV10-3,-,once,TRBJ2-3,CAISDAGYTQYF,TGTGCCATCAGTGATGCGGGTTATACGCAGTATTTT
16,TRBV6-1,-,-,TRBJ1-3,CASSEASPVSGNTIYF,TGTGCCAGCAGTGAAGCAAGTCCGGTCTCTGGAAACACCATATATTTT
14,TRBV7-8,TRBD2,few,TRBJ2-7,CASSLERGIGEQYF,TGTGCCAGCAGCTTAGAGCGGGGGATCGGCGAGCAGTACTTC
15,TRBV5-4,TRBD1,-,TRBJ2-5,CASSPADRGEETQYF,TGTGCCAGCAGCCCGGCCGACAGGGGGGAAGAGACCCAGTACTTC